These 14 T cell receptor beta chains were all obtained from the same sample, sequenced in a study of blood T cells in healthy people across ages. The second PCR ran roughly 7 to 12 cycles with a sample-barcoded 5' primer and J-beta primers. TCRdb analysed the 5' RACE reads with MiXCR anew, one entry per CDR3 protein. The sample holds about 1.1 million distinct CDR3 sequences, 35% to 40% seen once. The sample comprised blood. These receptors all stem from a man aged 18 to 30 in good health.

With respect to this clonotype: Its ends do not fully match the called genes, so a read error is possible. The chain combines TRBV7-8 with TRBJ1-6; D is perhaps TRBD1 (6 bases). CDR1 and CDR2 (germline): SGHVS, FQNEAQ. CDR3 length: 15 residues. The CDR3 sequence is CVSSGRGTSNSPLHF. DNA of the CDR3: TGTGTCAGCAGCGGAAGGGGGACTAGTAATTCACCCCTCCACTTT.

The gene calls are TRBV12-3 or TRBV12-4 and TRBJ2-6; 7 positions match TRBD1. This CDR3 comprises 13 residues. V lost 10 bases to trimming and J lost 2 bases; unmatched junction nucleotides: 2. CDR3 residues: CANGQAGANVLTF. Here the CDR3 DNA reads TGTGCCAACGGACAGGCTGGGGCCAACGTCCTGACTTTC.

This clonotype was counted between two and nine times. The chain links TRBV6-2 or TRBV6-3 to TRBJ2-5; D ambiguous. V was pared by 0 bases and J by 1 base, with 6 bases between. The germline V gene has CDR1 MNHEY and CDR2 SVGEGT. The CDR3 sequence is 14 residues long. CDR3 loop: CASSYSYTQETQYF. The CDR3 coding sequence is TGTGCCAGCAGTTACTCCTATACCCAAGAGACCCAGTACTTC.

This clonotype was seen a few times. The V call is TRBV6-2 or TRBV6-3, the J call TRBJ2-7; D uncertain. CDR1 and CDR2 (germline): MNHEY, SVGEGT. The CDR3 totals 15 residues. V was clipped by 5 bases and J by 3 bases, with 17 bases between them. The CDR3 loop reads CASSPNSHIVYEQYF. The CDR3 bases are TGTGCCAGCAGTCCAAACAGTCACATAGTCTACGAGCAGTACTTC.

The sample holds a few counts of this clonotype. This chain uses TRBV27 with TRBJ1-1; maybe TRBD1 (5 bases). The germline V and J ends were trimmed by 5 bases and 1 base, with 20 bases remaining between them. The length of the CDR3 is 17 residues. CDR1 and CDR2 (germline): MNHEY, SMNVEV (reference sequence). CDR3 coding DNA: TGTGCCAGCAGTGCAGTGGGTTGGGGGTCGGGGAACACTGAAGCTTTCTTT. Translation gives CASSAVGWGSGNTEAFF.

This clonotype was observed at least ten times. The CDR3 DNA sequence: TGCAGTGCTCGCCCGGGACAGGGGTACAATGAGCAGTTCTTC. Translating gives CSARPGQGYNEQFF. The chain employs TRBV20-1 and TRBJ2-1; TRBD1 matches 10 bases. The V segment lost 5 bases and the J segment 4 bases; nucleotides outside the gene matches: 5. This CDR3 comprises 14 residues. From germline, CDR1 is DFQATT and CDR2 SNEGSKA (reference sequence).

The CDR3 bases are TGTGCCAGTAGTTCGGACAGGGAAACCGATCAGCCCCAGCATTTT. Protein sequence: CASSSDRETDQPQHF. The chain recombines TRBV19 with TRBJ1-5; TRBD1 matches at 8 bases. The CDR3 covers 15 residues. Germline CDR1 LNHDA, CDR2 SQIVND (reference sequence). After removal of 5 bases from V and 5 bases from J, the junction contained 8 bases not matched to a gene.

This clonotype was counted only a few times. The chain has TRBV6-1 and TRBJ2-3; D unresolved. The V end lost 5 bases, the J end lost 0 bases, and 12 bases lay between the germline ends. The CDR3 spans 15 residues. Germline V gene lookup returns CDR1 MNHNS and CDR2 SASEGT. CDR3 amino acids: CASSSLLSSTDTQYF. Here the CDR3 DNA reads TGTGCCAGCAGTTCTCTTCTTTCTAGCACAGATACGCAGTATTTT.

The sample holds many counts of this clonotype. CDR3 in DNA: TGCGCCAGCAGGGACAGTTTCCAAGAGACCCAGTACTTC. It yields the protein CASRDSFQETQYF. J is TRBJ2-5 and V is TRBV5-1; the D gene is possibly TRBD1 (6 bases). The CDR3 covers 13 residues. The ends were cut back, 5 bases at V and 1 base at J, with 9 bases in the middle. Germline CDR1 is SGHRS and CDR2 is YFSETQ.

This clonotype was seen more than once but under ten times. The J gene is TRBJ1-4, the V gene TRBV21-1. TRBV21-1 represents a pseudogene. This CDR3 has 13 residues. CDR3 in amino acids: CASSASIKSELFF. For the CDR3, the DNA is TGTGCCAGCAGCGCCTCCATCAAGTCGGAACTGTTTTTT.

The V gene is TRBV7-2, the J gene TRBJ2-5; D not resolved. The CDR3 totals 13 residues. The ends were cut back, 3 bases at V and 5 bases at J, with 10 bases in the middle. The germline V gene encodes CDR1 SGHTA and CDR2 FQGNSA. CDR3 amino acids: CASSLILPETQYF. DNA for the CDR3: TGTGCCAGCAGCTTGATTCTGCCGGAGACCCAGTACTTC.

CDR3 region: CSATGSSAFVRGYTF. CDR3 in DNA: TGCAGTGCAACAGGGAGTTCCGCCTTTGTACGGGGCTACACCTTC. The rearrangement uses TRBV20-1 and TRBJ1-2, with D possibly matching TRBD1 (6 bases). Looked up from germline, CDR1 is DFQATT and CDR2 is SNEGSKA (reference sequence). This CDR3 contains 15 residues. V dropped 6 bases and J dropped 8 bases, with 25 bases sitting between them.

This chain uses TRBV6-2 or TRBV6-3 with TRBJ2-2, with unresolved D. CDR3 length equals 12 residues. V dropped 3 bases and J dropped 7 bases, with 6 bases sitting between them. CDR1 is MNHEY and CDR2 is SVGEGT in the germline V gene. The CDR3 loop is CASSYTVGELFF. Here the CDR3 DNA reads TGTGCCAGCAGTTATACCGTCGGGGAGCTGTTTTTT.

The CDR3 spells CSAIPPRTSYNEQFF. The CDR3 nucleotides read TGCAGTGCTATCCCCCCACGCACCTCCTACAATGAGCAGTTCTTC. This chain connects TRBV20-1 to TRBJ2-1; D call uncertain. Germline V gene lookup returns CDR1 DFQATT and CDR2 SNEGSKA (reference sequence). Trimming took off 4 bases at V and 0 bases at J, with 13 bases between the two ends. This CDR3 comprises 15 residues.